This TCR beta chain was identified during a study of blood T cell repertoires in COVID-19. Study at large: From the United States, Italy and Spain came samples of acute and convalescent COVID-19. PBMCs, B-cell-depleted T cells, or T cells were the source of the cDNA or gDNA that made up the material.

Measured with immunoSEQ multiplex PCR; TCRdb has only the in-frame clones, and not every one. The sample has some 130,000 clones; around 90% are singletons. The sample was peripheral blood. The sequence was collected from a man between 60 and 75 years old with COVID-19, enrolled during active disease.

The CDR3 here is CASIDRSSTDTQYF. The CDR3 bases are TGTGCCAGCATAGACAGGTCTAGCACAGATACGCAGTATTTT. V usage is TRBV5-4 and J usage is TRBJ2-3; perhaps TRBD1 as D (6 bases). The CDR3 consists of 14 residues. From germline, CDR1 is SGHNT and CDR2 YYREEE (reference sequence). The V gene lost 6 bases and the J gene lost 0 bases, with 11 bases spanning the gap.